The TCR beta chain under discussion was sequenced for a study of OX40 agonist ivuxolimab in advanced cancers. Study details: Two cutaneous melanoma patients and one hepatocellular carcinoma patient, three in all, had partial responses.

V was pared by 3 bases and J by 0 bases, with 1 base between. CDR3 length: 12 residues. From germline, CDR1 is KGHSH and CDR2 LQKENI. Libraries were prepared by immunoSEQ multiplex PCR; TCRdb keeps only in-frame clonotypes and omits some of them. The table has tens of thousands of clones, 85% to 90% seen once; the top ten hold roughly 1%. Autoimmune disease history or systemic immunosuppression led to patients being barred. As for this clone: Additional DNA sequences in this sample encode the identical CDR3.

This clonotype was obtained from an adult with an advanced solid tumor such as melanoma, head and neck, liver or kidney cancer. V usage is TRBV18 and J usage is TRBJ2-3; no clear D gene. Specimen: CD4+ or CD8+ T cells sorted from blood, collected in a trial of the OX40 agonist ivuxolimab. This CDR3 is CASSPSTDTQYF. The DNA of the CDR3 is TGTGCCAGCTCACCTAGCACAGATACGCAGTATTTT.